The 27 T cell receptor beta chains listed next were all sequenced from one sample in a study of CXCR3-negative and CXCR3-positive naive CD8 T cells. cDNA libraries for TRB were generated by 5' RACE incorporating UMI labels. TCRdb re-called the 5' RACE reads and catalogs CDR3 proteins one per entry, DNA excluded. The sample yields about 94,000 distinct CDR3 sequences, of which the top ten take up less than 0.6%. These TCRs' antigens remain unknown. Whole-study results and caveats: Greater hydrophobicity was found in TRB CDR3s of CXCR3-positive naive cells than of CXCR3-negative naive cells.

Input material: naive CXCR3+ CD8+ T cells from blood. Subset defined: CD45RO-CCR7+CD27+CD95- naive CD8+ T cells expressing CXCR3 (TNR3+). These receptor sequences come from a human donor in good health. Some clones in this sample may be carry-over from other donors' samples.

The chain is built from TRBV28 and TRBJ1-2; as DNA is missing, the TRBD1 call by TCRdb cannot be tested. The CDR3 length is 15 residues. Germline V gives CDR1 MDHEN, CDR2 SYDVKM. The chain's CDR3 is CASSLRTGGDYGYTF.

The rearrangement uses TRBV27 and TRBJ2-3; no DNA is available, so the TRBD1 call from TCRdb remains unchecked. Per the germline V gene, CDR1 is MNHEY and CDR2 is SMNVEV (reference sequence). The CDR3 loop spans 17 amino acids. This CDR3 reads CASSLGTPDGQGRPQYF.

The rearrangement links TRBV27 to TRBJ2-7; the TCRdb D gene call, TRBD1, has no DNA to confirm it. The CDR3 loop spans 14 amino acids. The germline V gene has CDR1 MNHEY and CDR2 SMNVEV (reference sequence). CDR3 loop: CASSSRDRSYEQYF.

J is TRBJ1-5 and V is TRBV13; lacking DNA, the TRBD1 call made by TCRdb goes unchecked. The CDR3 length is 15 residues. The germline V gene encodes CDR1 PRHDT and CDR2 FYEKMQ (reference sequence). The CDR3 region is CASSLGQAGTQPQHF.

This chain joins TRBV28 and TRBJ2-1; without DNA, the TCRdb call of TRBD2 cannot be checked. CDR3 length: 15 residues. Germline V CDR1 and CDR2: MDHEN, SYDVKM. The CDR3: CASSFPRPPYNEQFF.

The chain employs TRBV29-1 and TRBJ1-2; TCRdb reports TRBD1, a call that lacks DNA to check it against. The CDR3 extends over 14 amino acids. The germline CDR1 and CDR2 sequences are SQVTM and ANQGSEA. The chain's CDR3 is CSVPPTTGYYGYTF.

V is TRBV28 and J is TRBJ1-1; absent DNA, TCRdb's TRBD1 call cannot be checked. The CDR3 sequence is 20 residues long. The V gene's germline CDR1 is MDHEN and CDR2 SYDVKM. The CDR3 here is CASSNSERVGLSAPNTEAFF. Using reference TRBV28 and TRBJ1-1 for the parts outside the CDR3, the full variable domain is DVKVTQSSRYLVKRTGEKVFLECVQDMDHENMFWYRQDPGLGLRLIYFSYDVKMKEKGDIPEGYSVSREKKERFSLILESASTNQTSMYLCASSNSERVGLSAPNTEAFFGQGTRLTVV.

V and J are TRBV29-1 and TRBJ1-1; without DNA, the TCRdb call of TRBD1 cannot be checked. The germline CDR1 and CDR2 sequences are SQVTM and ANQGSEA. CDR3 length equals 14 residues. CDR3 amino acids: CSRMGQGFLGEAFF.

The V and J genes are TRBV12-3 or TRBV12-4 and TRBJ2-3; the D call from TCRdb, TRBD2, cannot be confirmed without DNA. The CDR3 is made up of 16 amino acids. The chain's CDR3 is CASSPSRVPSTDTQYF.

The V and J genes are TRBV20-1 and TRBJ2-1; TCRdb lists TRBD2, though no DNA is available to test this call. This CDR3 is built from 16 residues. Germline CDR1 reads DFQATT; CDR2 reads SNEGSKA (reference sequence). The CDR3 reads CSASGLAENLYNEQFF.

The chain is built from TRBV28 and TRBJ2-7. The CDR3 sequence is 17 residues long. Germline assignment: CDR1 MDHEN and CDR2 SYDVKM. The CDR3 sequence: CASSLFLPRLRTAEQYF.

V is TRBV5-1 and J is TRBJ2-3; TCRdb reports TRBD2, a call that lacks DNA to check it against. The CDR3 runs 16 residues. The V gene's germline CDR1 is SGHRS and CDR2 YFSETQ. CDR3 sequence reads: CASSSSSGGPADTQYF.

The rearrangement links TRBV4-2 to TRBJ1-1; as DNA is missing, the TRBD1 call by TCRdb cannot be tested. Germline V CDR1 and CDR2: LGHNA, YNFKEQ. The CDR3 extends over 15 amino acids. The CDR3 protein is CASSHPTERNTEAFF.

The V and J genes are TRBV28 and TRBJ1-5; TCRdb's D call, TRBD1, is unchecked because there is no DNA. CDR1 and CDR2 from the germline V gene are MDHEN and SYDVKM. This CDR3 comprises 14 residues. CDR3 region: CASLDRDFSQPQHF.

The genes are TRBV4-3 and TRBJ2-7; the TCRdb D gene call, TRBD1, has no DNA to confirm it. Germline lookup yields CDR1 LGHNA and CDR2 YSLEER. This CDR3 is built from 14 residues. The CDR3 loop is CASSPYRGRGEQYF.

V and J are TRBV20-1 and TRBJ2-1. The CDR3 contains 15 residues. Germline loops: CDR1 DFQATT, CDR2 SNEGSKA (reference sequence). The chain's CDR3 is CSARADSSSYNEQFF.

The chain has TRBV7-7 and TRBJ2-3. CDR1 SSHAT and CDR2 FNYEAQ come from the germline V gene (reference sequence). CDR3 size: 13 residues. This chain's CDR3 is CASSSARTDTQYF.

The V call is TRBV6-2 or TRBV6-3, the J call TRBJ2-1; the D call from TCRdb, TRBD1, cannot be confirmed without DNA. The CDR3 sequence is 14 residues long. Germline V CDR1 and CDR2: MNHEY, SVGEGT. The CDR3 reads CASTPGWAYNEQFF.

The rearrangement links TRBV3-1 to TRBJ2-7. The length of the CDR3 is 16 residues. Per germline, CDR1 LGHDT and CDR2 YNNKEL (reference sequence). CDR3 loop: CASSHTLLPTAYEQYF.

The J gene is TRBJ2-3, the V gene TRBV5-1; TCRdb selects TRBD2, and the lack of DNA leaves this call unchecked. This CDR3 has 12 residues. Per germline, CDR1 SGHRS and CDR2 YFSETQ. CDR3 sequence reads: CASSLDYRAQYF.

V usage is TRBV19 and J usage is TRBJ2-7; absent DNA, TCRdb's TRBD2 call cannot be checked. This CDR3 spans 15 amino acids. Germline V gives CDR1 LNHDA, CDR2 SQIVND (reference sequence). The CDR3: CASSLAGLPTYEQYF.

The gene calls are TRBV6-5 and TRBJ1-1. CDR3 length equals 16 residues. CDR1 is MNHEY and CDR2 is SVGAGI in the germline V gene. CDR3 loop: CASSLGPMTGNTEAFF.

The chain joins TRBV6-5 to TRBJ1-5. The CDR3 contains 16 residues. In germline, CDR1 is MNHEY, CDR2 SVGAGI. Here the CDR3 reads CASSYSSPGLNQPQHF.

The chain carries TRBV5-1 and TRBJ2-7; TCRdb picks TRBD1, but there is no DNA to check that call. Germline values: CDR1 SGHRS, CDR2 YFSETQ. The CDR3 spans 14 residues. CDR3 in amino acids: CASSQGQTTYEQYF.

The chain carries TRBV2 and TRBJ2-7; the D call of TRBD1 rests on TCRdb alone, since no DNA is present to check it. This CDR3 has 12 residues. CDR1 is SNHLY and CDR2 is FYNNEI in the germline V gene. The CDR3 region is CATRRPGYEQYF.

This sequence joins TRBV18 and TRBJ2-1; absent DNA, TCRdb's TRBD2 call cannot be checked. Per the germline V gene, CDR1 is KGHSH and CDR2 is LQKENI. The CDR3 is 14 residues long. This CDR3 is CASSPEGFVHEQFF.

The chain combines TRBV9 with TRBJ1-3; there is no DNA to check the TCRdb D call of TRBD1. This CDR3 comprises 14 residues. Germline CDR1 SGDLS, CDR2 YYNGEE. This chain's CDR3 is CASSPQGSGNTIYF.